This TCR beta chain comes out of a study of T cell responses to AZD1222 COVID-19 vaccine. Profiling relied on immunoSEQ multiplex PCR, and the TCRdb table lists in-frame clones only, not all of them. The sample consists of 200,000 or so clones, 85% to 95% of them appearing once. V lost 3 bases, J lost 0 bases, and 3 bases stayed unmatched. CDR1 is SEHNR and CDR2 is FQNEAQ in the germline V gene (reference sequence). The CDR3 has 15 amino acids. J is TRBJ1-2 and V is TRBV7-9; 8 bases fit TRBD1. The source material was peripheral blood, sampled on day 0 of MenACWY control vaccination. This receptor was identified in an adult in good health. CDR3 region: CASSFGDRTNYGYTF. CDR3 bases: TGTGCCAGCAGCTTTGGGGACAGGACTAACTATGGCTACACCTTC.